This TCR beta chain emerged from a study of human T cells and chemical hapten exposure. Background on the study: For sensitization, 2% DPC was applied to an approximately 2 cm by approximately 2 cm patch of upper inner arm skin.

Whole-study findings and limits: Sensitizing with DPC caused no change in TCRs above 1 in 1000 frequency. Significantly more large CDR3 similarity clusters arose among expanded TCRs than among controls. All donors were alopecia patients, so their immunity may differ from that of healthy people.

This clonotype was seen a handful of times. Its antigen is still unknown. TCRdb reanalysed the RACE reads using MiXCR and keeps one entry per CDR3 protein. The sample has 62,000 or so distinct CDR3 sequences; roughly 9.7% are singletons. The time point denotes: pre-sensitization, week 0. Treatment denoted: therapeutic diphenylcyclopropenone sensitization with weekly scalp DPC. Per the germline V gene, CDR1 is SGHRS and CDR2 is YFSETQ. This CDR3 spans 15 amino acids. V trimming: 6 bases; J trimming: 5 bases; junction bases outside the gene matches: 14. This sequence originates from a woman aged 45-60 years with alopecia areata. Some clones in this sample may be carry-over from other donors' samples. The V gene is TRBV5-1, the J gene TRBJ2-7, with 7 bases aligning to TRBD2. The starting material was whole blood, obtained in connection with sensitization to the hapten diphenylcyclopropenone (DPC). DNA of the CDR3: TGCGCCAGCAATCCTGCCGCGGGAGTCCGAAACGAGCAGTACTTC. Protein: CASNPAAGVRNEQYF.